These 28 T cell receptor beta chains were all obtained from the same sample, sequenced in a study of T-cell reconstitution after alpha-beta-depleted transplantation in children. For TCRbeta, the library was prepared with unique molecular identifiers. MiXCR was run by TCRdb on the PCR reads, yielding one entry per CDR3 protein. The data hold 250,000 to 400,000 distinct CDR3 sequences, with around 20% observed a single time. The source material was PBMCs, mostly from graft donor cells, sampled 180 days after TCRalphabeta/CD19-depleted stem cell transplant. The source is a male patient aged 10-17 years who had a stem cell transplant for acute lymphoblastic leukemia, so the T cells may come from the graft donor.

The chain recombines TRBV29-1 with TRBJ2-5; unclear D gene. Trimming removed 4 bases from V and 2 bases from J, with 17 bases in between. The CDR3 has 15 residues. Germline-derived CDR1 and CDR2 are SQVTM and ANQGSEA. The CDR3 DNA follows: TGCAGCGTTGGGCCCACAGTGGTTTTTCAAGAGACCCAGTACTTC. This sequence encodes CSVGPTVVFQETQYF.

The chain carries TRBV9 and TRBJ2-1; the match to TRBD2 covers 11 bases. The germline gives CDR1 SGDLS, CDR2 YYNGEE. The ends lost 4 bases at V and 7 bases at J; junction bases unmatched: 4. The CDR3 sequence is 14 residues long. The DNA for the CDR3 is TGTGCCAGCAGCACCAGACTAGCGGGAAATGAGCAGTTCTTC. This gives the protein CASSTRLAGNEQFF.

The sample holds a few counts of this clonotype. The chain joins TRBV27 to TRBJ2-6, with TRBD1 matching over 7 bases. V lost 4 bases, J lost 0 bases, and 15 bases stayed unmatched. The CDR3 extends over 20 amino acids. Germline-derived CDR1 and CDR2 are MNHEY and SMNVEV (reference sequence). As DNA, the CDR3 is TGTGCCAGCAGTTCCCGCCCTTACAGGGGTAGGAGCTCTGGGGCCAACGTCCTGACTTTC. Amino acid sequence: CASSSRPYRGRSSGANVLTF.

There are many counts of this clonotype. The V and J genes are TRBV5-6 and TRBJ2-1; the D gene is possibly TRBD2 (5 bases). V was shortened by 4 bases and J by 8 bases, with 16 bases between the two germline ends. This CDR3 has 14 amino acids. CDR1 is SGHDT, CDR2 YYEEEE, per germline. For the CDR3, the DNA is TGTGCCAGCAGCCTGGGGAGTCAGGTTGATGAGCAGTTCTTC. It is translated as CASSLGSQVDEQFF.

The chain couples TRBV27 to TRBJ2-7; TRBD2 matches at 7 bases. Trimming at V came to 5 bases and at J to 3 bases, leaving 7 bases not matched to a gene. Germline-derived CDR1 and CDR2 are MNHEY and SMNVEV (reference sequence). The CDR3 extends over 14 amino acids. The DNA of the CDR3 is TGTGCCAGCAGTCCAAGGGCTAGCGGCTACGAGCAGTACTTC. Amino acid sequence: CASSPRASGYEQYF.

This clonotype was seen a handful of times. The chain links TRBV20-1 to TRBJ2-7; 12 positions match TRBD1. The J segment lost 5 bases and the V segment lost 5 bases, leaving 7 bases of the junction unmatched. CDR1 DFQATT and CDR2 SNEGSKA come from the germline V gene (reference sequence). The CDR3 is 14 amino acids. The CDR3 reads CSARSGTGGHEQYF. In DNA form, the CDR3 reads TGCAGTGCTCGTTCCGGGACAGGGGGCCACGAGCAGTACTTC.

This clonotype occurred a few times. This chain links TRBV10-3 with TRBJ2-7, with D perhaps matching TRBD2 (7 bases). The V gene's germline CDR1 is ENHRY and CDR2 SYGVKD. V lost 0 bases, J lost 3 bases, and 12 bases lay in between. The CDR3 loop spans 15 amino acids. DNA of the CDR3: TGTGCCATCAGTGAGTCTCGGGGGGCCTTCTACGAGCAGTACTTC. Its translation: CAISESRGAFYEQYF.

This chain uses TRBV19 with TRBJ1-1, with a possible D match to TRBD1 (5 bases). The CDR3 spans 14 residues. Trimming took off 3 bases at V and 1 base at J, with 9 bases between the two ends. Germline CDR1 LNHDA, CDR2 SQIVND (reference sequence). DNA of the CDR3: TGTGCCAGTAGTATGGACGGGGGGAACACTGAAGCTTTCTTT. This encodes CASSMDGGNTEAFF.

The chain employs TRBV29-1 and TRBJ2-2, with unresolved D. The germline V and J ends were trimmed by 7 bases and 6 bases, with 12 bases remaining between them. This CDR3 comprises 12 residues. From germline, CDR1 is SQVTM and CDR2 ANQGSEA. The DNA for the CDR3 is TGCAGCGCCTCGGGCCCTCCCGGGGAGCTGTTTTTT. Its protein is CSASGPPGELFF.

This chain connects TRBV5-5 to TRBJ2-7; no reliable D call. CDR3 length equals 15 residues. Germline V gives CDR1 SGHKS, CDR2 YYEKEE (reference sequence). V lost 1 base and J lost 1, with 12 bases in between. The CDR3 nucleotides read TGTGCCAGCAGCTTGTTGGGGTATTTTTCCTACGAGCAGTACTTC. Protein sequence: CASSLLGYFSYEQYF.

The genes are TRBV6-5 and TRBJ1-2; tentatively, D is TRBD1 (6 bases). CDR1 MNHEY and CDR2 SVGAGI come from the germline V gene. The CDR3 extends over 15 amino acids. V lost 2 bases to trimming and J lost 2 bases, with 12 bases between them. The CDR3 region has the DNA TGTGCCAGCAGTTACCAGAGTGGGGGCAACTATGGCTACACCTTC. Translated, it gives CASSYQSGGNYGYTF.

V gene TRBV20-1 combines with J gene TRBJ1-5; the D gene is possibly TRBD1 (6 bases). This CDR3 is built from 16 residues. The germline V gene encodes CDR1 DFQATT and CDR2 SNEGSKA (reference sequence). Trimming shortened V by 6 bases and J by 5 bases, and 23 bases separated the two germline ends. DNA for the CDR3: TGCAGTGCCCACATCGGGGGGCGCGGGGGGGATCAGCCCCAGCATTTT. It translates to CSAHIGGRGGDQPQHF.

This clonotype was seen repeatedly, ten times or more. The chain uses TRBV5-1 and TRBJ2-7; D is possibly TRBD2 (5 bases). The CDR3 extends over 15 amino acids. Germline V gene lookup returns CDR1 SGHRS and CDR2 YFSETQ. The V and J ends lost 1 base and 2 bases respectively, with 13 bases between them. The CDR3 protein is CASSLILSGTYEQYF. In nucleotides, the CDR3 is TGCGCCAGCAGCTTGATATTAAGCGGAACCTACGAGCAGTACTTC.

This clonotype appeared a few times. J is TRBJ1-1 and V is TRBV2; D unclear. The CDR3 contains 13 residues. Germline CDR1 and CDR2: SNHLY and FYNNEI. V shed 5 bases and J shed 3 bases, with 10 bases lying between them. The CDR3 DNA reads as TGTGCCAGCAGTTACATCCGCGACACTGAAGCTTTCTTT. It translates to CASSYIRDTEAFF.

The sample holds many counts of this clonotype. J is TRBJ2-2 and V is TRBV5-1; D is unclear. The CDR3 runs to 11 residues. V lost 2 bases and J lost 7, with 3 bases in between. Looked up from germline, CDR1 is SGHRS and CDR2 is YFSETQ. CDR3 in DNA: TGCGCCAGCAGCTTTAGCGGGGAGCTGTTTTTT. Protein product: CASSFSGELFF. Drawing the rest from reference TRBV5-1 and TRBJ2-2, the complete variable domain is KAGVTQTPRYLIKTRGQQVTLSCSPISGHRSVSWYQQTPGQGLQFLFEYFSETQRNKGNFPGRFSGRQFSNSRSEMNVSTLELGDSALYLCASSFSGELFFGEGSRLTVL.

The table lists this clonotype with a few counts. The CDR3 sequence is CASSPPLYF. CDR3 coding DNA: TGTGCCAGCAGCCCCCCACTGTACTTC. The chain joins TRBV7-9 to TRBJ2-5; D is undetermined. Trimming cost V 5 bases and J 13 bases, with 8 bases left between them. The germline V gene has CDR1 SEHNR and CDR2 FQNEAQ (reference sequence). The CDR3 length is 9 residues. The full variable domain, in which reference TRBV7-9 and TRBJ2-5 provide the parts outside the CDR3, is DTGVSQNPRHKITKRGQNVTFRCDPISEHNRLYWYRQTLGQGPEFLTYFQNEAQLEKSRLLSDRFSAERPKGSFSTLEIQRTEQGDSAMYLCASSPPLYFGPGTRLLVL.

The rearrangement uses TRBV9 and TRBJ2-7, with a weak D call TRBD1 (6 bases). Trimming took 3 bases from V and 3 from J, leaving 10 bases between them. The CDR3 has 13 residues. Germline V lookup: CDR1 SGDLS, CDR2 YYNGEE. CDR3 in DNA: TGTGCCAGCAGCGAGGGGGTGAACTACGAGCAGTACTTC. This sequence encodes CASSEGVNYEQYF.

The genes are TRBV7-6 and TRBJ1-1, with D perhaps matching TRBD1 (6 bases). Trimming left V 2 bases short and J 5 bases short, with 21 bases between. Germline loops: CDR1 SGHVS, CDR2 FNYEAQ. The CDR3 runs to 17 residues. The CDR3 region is CASSLIGTGGRRTEAFF. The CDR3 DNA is TGTGCCAGCAGCTTAATAGGAACGGGGGGGCGGAGAACTGAAGCTTTCTTT.

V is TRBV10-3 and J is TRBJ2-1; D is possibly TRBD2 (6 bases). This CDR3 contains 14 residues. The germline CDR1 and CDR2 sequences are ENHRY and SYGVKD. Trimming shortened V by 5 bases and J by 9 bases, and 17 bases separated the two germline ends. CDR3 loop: CAISRDLRNPEQFF. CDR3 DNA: TGTGCCATCAGTAGGGACTTACGGAACCCTGAGCAGTTCTTC.

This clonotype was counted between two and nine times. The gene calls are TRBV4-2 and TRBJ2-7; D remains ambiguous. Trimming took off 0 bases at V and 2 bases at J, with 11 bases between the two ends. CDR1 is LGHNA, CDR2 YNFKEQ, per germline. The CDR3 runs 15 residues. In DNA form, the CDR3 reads TGTGCCAGCAGCCAAGACAACTACTTACCCTACGAGCAGTACTTC. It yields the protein CASSQDNYLPYEQYF.

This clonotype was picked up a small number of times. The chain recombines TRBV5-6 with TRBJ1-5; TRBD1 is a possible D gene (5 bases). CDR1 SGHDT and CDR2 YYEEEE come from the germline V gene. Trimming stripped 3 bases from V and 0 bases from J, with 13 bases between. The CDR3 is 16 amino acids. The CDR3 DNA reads TGTGCCAGCAGCTCTAGTGGGGGATATAGCAATCAGCCCCAGCATTTT. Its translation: CASSSSGGYSNQPQHF.

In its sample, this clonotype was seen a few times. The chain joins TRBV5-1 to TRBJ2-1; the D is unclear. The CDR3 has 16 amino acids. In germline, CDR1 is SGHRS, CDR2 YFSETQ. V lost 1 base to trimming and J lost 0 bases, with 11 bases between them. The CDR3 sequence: CASSLQASSSYNEQFF. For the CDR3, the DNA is TGCGCCAGCAGCTTGCAGGCCTCCAGCTCCTACAATGAGCAGTTCTTC.

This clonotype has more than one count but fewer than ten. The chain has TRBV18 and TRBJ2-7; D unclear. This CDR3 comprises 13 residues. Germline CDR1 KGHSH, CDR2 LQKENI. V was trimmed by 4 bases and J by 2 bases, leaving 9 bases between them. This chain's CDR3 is CASSQDGTYEQYF. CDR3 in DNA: TGTGCCAGCTCACAGGACGGAACCTACGAGCAGTACTTC.

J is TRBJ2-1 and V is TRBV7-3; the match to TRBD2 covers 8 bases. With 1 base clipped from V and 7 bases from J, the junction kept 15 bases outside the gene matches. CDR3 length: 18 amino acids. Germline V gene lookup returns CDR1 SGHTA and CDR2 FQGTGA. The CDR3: CASSLKSRWAGGLNEQFF. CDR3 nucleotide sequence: TGTGCCAGCAGCTTAAAAAGTCGTTGGGCGGGAGGACTAAATGAGCAGTTCTTC.

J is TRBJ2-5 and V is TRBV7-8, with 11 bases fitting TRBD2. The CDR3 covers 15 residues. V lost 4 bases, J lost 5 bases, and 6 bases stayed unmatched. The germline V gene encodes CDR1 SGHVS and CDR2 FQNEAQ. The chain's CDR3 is CASSSISGRGETQYF. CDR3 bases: TGTGCCAGCAGCTCCATTAGCGGGAGGGGTGAGACCCAGTACTTC. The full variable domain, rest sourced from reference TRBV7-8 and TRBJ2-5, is GAGVSQSPRYKVAKRGQDVALRCDPISGHVSLFWYQQALGQGPEFLTYFQNEAQLDKSGLPSDRFFAERPEGSVSTLKIQRTQQEDSAVYLCASSSISGRGETQYFGPGTRLLVL.

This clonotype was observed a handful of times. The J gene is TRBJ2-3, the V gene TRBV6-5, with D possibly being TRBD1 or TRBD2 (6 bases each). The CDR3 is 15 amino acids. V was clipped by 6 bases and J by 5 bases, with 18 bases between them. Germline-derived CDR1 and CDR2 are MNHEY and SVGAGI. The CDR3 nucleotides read TGTGCCAGCAGGTACCCTGGAGGGGGAGGAGATACGCAGTATTTT. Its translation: CASRYPGGGGDTQYF.

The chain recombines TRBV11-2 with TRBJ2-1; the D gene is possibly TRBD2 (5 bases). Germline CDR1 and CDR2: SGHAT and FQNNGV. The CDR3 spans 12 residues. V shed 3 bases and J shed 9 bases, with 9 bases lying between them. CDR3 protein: CASSFSGSEQFF. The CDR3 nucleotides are TGTGCCAGCAGCTTTTCGGGAAGTGAGCAGTTCTTC.

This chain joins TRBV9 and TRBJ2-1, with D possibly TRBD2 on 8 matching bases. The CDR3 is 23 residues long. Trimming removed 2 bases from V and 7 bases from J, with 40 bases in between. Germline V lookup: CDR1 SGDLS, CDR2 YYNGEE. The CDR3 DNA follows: TGTGCCAGCAGCGTCTATAGCGGGACTTCTAGCCTTGACAGGGATCTTCCCGGTAATGAGCAGTTCTTC. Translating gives CASSVYSGTSSLDRDLPGNEQFF.